A single sample gave rise to the 4 T cell receptor beta chains below, sequenced in a study of T cells in Graves' hyperthyroidism and ophthalmopathy. TCR beta CDR3 sequences were amplified from RNA transcripts. Initially, a first-round RT-PCR of the TCR CDR3 employed the HTBI primer set. Each CDR3 protein gets one entry after TCRdb re-called the multiplex PCR reads with MiXCR. The sample lists under 750,000 distinct CDR3 sequences, under 20% occurring once. Sequencing was performed on blood. Every receptor here comes from a woman in her forties or fifties with Graves' hyperthyroidism that later progressed to Graves' ophthalmopathy.

The table lists this clonotype with many counts. The chain employs TRBV3-1 and TRBJ1-1; TRBD1 aligns across 8 bases. Germline V gives CDR1 LGHDT, CDR2 YNNKEL (reference sequence). V shed 0 bases and J 0 bases; nucleotides not matched to a gene: 6. The CDR3 spans 17 residues. CDR3 region: CASSQEGLQGVNTEAFF. CDR3 DNA: TGTGCCAGCAGCCAAGAGGGCCTACAGGGGGTGAACACTGAAGCTTTCTTT.

This clonotype was picked up many times. The chain has TRBV30 and TRBJ1-1, with D perhaps TRBD1 (5 bases). V was clipped by 3 bases and J by 5 bases, with 13 bases between them. Germline values: CDR1 GTSNPN, CDR2 SVGIG (reference sequence). The CDR3 loop spans 13 amino acids. CDR3 sequence: CAWRDNMWTEAFF. CDR3 bases: TGTGCCTGGAGGGACAATATGTGGACTGAAGCTTTCTTT.

This clonotype was observed many times. This chain uses TRBV5-1 with TRBJ1-2; D might be TRBD1 (5 bases). Trimming left V 4 bases short and J 4 bases short, with 11 bases between. This CDR3 region has 13 residues. Per the germline V gene, CDR1 is SGHRS and CDR2 is YFSETQ. The CDR3 DNA follows: TGCGCCAGCAGCCCGGACAAAACCTATGGCTACACCTTC. As protein: CASSPDKTYGYTF.

This clonotype was observed a handful of times. J is TRBJ2-5 and V is TRBV20-1, with a weak D call TRBD2 (5 bases). Matching the DNA end better, TRBJ2-1 makes the J call doubtful. From germline, CDR1 is DFQATT and CDR2 SNEGSKA (reference sequence). This CDR3 is 14 amino acids long. CDR3 residues: CSARDLRGLETQFF. CDR3 coding DNA: TGCAGTGCTAGAGATCTAAGAGGGTTGGAGACCCAGTTCTTC.